The rows below give T cell receptor beta chains drawn from one sample of a study of OX40 agonist ivuxolimab in advanced cancers. The protocol was immunoSEQ multiplex PCR, while the TCRdb copy is restricted to in-frame clones and leaves out a portion. Seen here are under 75,000 clones, roughly four fifths observed once, and the top ten hold around 1%. This specimen was CD4+ or CD8+ T cells sorted from blood, taken in a trial of the OX40 agonist ivuxolimab. The receptors shown here come from an adult with an advanced solid tumor such as melanoma, head and neck, liver or kidney cancer. Each CDR3 is given with its conserved first and last residue.

V gene,CDR3 protein
TRBV12-5,CASGSRRDFNTGELFF
TRBV5-1,CASSSALARGEEQYF
TRBV5-6,CASSLDLGNTIYF
TRBV10-3,CAISSMDRYYGYTF
TRBV7-9,CASSIAGTGQNIQYF
TRBV18,CASSPEGGTKGAFF
TRBV4-1,CASSQANLGGGSNEQFF
TRBV15,CATSRERTGYEQYF
TRBV19,CASHLTGTYGYTF
TRBV5-1,CASSPLGDQETQYF
TRBV11-2,CASSLAVGGPLTGELFF
TRBV19,CASSTSWGGNHGYTF
TRBV11-2,CASSLVHSAGTGSYEQYF
TRBV4-1,CASSLRTGAIETEAFF
TRBV6-1,CASTSSGGGRTQYF
TRBV10-2,CASSESGTLQEQYF
TRBV5-1,CASSWTSAQYNEQFF
TRBV5-1,CASSPGQITSYEQYF
TRBV19,CASSIEGAGEQFF
TRBV7-3,CASSLLATATDTQYF
TRBV27,CASSAPGTVNTGELFF
TRBV7-3,CASSLAGGANTGELFF
TRBV10-3,CAITRESSNTEAFF
TRBV19,CASTSIGGAEAFF
TRBV15,CATHTGEVNYGYTF
TRBV5-4,CASTPRADSYNEQFF
TRBV19,CASSISGGGGNTQYF
TRBV18,CASSPRSNQPQHF
TRBV6-1,CASSERRANSPLHF
TRBV5-1,CASSLSVTQETQYF
TRBV29-1,CSVGSGGPSTDTQYF
TRBV27,CASSLVNEQFF
TRBV7-8,CASSLRAQGAGGNTIYF
TRBV6-5,CASSATGYEKLFF
TRBV5-4,CASSFRTDTQYF
TRBV9,CASSARQGLNTEAFF
TRBV30,CAWSRDRPYGYTF
TRBV30,CAWSSGGPQPQHF
TRBV19,CASSQGWDTEAFF
TRBV7-9,CASIPGARNNEQFF
TRBV18,CASSPPGLTGLPLHF
TRBV19,CASRGVGGQTEAFF
TRBV27,CASSPDGTPNTEAFF
TRBV2,CASNGQGRNEKLFF
TRBV11-2,CASSLVQGVNGELFF
TRBV30,CAWSARGGGLTDTQYF
TRBV10-3,CAIRDGGDNSPLHF
TRBV9,CASSLHGQYF
TRBV2,CASSVDSNGGSPLHF
TRBV7-2,CASSLASGPVPSYNEQFF